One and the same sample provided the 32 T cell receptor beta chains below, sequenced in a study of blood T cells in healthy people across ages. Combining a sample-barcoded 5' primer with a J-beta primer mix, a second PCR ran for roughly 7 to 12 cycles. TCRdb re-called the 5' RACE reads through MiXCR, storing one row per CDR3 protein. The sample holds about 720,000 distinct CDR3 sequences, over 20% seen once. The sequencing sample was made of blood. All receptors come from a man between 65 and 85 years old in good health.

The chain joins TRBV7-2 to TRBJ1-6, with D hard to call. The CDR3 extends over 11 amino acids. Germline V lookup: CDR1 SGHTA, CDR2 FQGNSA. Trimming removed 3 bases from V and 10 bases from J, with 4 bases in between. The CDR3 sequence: CASSFGSPLHF. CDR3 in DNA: TGTGCCAGCAGCTTCGGGTCACCCCTCCACTTT. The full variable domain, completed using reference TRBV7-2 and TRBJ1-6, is GAGVSQSPSNKVTEKGKDVELRCDPISGHTALYWYRQSLGQGLEFLIYFQGNSAPDKSGLPSDRFSAERTGGSVSTLTIQRTQQEDSAVYLCASSFGSPLHFGNGTRLTVT.

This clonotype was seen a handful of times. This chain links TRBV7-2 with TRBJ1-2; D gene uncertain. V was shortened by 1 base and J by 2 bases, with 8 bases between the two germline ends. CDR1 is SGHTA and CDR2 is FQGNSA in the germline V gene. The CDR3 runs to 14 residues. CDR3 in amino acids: CASSLVVENYGYTF. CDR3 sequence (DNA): TGTGCCAGCAGCTTAGTAGTCGAAAACTATGGCTACACCTTC. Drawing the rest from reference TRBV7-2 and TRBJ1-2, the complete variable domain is GAGVSQSPSNKVTEKGKDVELRCDPISGHTALYWYRQSLGQGLEFLIYFQGNSAPDKSGLPSDRFSAERTGGSVSTLTIQRTQQEDSAVYLCASSLVVENYGYTFGSGTRLTVV.

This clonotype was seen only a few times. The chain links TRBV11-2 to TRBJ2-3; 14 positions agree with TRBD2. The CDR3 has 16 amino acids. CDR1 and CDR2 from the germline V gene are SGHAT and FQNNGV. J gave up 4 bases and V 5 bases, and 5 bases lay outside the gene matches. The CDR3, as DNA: TGTGCCAGCAGCCGAACGACTAGCGGGGGGGCAGATACGCAGTATTTT. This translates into CASSRTTSGGADTQYF.

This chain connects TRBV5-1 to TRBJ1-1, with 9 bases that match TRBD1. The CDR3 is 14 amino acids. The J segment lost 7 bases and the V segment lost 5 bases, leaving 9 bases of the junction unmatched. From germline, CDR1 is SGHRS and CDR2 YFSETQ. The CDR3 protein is CASSLRTGADEAFF. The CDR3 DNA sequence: TGCGCCAGCAGTCTGCGGACAGGGGCCGATGAAGCTTTCTTT.

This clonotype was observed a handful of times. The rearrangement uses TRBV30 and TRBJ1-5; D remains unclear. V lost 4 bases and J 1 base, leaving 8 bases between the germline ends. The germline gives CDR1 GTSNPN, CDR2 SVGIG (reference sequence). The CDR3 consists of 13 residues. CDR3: CAWNMGSNQPQHF. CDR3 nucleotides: TGTGCCTGGAATATGGGGAGCAATCAGCCCCAGCATTTT.

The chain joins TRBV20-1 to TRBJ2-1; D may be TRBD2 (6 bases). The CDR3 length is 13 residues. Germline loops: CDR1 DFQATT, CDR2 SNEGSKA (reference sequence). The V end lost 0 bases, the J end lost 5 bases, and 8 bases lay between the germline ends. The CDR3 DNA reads TGCAGTGCTAGAGAGGGGGGACACAATGAGCAGTTCTTC. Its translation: CSAREGGHNEQFF.

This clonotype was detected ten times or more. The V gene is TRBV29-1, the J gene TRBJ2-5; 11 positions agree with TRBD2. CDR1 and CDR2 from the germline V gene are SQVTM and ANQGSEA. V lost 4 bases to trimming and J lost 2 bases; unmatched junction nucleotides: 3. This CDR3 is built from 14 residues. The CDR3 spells CSVAGTSGQETQYF. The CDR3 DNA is TGCAGCGTTGCCGGGACTAGCGGACAAGAGACCCAGTACTTC.

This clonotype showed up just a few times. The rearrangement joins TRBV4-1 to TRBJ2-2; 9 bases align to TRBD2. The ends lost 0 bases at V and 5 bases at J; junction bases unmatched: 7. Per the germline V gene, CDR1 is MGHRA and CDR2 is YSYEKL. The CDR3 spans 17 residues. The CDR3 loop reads CASSQDRASGITGELFF. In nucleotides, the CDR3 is TGCGCCAGCAGCCAAGATAGAGCTAGCGGGATAACCGGGGAGCTGTTTTTT.

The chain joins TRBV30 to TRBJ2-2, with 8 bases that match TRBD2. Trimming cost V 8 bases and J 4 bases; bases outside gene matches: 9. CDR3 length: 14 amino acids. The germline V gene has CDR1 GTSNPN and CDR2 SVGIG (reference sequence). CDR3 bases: TGTGCCCGGGATGCTAGCGGGCTCACCGGGGAGCTGTTTTTT. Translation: CARDASGLTGELFF.

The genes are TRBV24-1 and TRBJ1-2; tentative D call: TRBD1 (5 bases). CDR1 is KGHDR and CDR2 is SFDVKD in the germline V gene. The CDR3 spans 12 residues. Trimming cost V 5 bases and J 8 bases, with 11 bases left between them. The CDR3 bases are TGTGCCACCAGTGGTGGGGGAAAAGGCTACACCTTC. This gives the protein CATSGGGKGYTF.

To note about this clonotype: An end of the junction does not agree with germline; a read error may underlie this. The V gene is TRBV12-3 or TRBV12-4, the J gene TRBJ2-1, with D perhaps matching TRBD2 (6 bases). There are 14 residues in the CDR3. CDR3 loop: CASSGGSVVLEQLF. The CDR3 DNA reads TGTGCCAGCAGTGGGGGGTCGGTGGTTCTTGAGCAGCTCTTC.

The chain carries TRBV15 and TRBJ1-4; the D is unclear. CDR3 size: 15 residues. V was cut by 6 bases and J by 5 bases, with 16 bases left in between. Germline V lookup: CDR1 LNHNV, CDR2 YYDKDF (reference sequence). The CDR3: CATRGAIQSNEKLFF. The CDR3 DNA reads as TGTGCCACCAGGGGCGCCATTCAGTCGAATGAAAAACTGTTTTTT.

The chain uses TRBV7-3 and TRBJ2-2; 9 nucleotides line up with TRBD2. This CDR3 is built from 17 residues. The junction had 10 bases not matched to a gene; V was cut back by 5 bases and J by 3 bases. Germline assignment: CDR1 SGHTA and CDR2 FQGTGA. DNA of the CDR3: TGTGCCAGCAGCCCGAAAGGGCGGGAGGGGTACACCGGGGAGCTGTTTTTT. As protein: CASSPKGREGYTGELFF.

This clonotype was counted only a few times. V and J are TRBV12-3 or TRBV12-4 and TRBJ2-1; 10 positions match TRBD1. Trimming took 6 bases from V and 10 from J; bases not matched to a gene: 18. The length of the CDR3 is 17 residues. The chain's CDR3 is CASRTQISGTGAREQFF. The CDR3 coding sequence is TGTGCCAGCAGAACACAAATCTCCGGGACAGGGGCCCGGGAGCAGTTCTTC.

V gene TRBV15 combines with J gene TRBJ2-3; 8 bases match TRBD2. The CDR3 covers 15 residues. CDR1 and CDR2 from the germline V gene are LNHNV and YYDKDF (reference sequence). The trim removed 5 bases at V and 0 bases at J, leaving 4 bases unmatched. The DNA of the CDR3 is TGTGCCACCAGCGGGAGACTAGCGAGCACAGATACGCAGTATTTT. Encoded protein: CATSGRLASTDTQYF.

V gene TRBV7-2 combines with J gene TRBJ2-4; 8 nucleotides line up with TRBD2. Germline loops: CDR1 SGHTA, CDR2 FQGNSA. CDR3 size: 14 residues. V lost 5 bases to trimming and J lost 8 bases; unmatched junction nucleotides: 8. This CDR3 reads CASSKQPGGDIQYF. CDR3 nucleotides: TGTGCCAGCAGCAAACAGCCGGGGGGGGACATTCAGTACTTC.

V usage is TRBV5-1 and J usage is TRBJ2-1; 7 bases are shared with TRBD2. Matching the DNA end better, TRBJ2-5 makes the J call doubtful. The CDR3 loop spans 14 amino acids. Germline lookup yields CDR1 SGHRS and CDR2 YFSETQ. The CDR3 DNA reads TGCGCCAGCAGCTTGGAAGCGGGGCTAGGGACCCAGTACTTC. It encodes CASSLEAGLGTQYF.

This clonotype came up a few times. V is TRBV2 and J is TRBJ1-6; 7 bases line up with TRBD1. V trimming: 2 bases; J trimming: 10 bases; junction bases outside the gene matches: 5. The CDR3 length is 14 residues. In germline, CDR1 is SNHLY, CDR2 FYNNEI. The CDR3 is CASSEPQGWSPLHF. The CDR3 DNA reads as TGTGCCAGCAGTGAACCACAGGGGTGGTCACCCCTCCACTTT.

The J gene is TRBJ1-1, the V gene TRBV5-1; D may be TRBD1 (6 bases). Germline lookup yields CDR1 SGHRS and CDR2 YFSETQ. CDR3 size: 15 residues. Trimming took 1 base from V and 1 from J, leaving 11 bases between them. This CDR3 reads CASSLTAGANTEAFF. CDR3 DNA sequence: TGCGCCAGCAGCTTGACGGCAGGGGCGAACACTGAAGCTTTCTTT.

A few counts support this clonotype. CDR3 in amino acids: CATSDIKVASGVTDTQYF. The CDR3 bases are TGTGCCACCAGTGATATAAAAGTGGCTAGCGGGGTCACAGATACGCAGTATTTT. The chain combines TRBV24-1 with TRBJ2-3; 9 nucleotides agree with TRBD2. The CDR3 loop spans 18 amino acids. Trimming cost V 3 bases and J 2 bases; bases outside gene matches: 11. Germline-derived CDR1 and CDR2 are KGHDR and SFDVKD.

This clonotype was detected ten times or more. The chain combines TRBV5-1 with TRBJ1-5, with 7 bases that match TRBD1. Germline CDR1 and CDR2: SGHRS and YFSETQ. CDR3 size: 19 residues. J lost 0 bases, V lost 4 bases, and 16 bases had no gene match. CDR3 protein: CASSLTAGTELVSNQPQHF. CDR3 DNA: TGCGCCAGCAGCCTTACGGCCGGGACAGAACTCGTTAGCAATCAGCCCCAGCATTTT.

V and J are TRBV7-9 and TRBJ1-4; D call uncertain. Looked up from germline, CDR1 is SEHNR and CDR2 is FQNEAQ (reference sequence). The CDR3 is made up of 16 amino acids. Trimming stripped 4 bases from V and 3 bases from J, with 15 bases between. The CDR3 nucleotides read TGTGCCAGCAGCTCACTAGAGGGCAGTTCTAATGAAAAACTGTTTTTT. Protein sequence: CASSSLEGSSNEKLFF.

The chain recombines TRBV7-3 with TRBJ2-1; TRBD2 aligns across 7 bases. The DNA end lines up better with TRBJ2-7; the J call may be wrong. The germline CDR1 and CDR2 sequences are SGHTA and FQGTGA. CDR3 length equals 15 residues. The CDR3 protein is CASSLLAESYNEQYF. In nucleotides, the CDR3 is TGTGCCAGCAGCTTACTAGCGGAATCCTACAATGAGCAGTACTTC.

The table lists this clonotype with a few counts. The CDR3 loop is CASSLLTGGTQTQYF. In DNA, the CDR3 is TGTGCCAGCAGCTTATTGACGGGGGGAACACAGACCCAGTACTTC. The chain links TRBV13 to TRBJ2-1; 7 bases are a match to TRBD2. The end of the DNA is better explained by TRBJ2-5, so the J call may be wrong. This CDR3 has 15 amino acids. The germline V gene encodes CDR1 PRHDT and CDR2 FYEKMQ (reference sequence).

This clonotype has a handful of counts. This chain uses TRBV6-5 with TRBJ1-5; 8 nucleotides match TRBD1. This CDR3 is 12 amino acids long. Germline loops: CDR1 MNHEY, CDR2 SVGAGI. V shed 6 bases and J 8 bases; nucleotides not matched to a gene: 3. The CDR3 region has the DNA TGTGCCAGCAGCGGACAGGGCAAGCCCCAGCATTTT. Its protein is CASSGQGKPQHF.

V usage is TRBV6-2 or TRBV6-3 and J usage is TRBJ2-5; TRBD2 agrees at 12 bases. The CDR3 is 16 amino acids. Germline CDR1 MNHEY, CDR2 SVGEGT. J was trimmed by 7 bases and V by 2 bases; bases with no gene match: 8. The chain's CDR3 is CASSYRTSGARGTQYF. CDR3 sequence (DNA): TGTGCCAGCAGTTACCGGACTAGCGGGGCCCGTGGGACCCAGTACTTC.

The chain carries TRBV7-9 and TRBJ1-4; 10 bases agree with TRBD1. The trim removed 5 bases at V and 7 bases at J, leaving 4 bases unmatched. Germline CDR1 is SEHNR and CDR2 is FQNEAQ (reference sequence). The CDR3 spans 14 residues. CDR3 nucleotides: TGTGCCAGCAGCCCGGGACAGGGGTTTGAAAAACTGTTTTTT. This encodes CASSPGQGFEKLFF.

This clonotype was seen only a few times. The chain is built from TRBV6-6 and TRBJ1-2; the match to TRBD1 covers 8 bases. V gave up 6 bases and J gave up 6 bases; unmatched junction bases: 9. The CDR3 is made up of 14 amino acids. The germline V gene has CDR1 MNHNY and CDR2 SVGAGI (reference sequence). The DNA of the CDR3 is TGTGCCAGCAGCTCCGGACAGGGAGTAAATGGCTACACCTTC. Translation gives CASSSGQGVNGYTF.

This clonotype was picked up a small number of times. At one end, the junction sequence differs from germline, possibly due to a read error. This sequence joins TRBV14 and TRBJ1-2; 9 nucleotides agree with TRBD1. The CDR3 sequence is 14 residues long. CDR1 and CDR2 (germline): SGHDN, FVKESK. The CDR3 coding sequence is TGTGCCAGCAGCCAGAACAGGGGGCTTTATGACTACACCTTC. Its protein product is CASSQNRGLYDYTF. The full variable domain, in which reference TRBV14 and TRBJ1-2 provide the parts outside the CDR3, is EAGVTQFPSHSVIEKGQTVTLRCDPISGHDNLYWYRRVMGKEIKFLLHFVKESKQDESGMPNNRFLAERTGGTYSTLKVQPAELEDSGVYFCASSQNRGLYDYTFGSGTRLTVV.

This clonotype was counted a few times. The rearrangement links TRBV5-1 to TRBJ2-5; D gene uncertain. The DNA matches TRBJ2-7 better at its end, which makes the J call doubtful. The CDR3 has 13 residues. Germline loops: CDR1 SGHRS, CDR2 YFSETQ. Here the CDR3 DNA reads TGCGCCAGCACCAACCCATCGGTCGACGAGCAGTACTTC. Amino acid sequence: CASTNPSVDEQYF.

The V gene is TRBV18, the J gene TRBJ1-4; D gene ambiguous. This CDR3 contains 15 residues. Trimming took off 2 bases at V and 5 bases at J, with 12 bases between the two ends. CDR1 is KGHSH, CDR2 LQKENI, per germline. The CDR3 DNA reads TGTGCCAGCTCACCAGCACAGCCAAAAAATGAAAAACTGTTTTTT. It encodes CASSPAQPKNEKLFF.

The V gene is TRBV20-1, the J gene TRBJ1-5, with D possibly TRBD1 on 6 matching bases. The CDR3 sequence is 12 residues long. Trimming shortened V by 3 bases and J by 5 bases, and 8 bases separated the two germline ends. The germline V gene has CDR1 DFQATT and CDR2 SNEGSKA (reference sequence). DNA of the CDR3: TGCAGTGCTAGTGCAGGGGATCAGCCCCAGCATTTT. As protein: CSASAGDQPQHF.